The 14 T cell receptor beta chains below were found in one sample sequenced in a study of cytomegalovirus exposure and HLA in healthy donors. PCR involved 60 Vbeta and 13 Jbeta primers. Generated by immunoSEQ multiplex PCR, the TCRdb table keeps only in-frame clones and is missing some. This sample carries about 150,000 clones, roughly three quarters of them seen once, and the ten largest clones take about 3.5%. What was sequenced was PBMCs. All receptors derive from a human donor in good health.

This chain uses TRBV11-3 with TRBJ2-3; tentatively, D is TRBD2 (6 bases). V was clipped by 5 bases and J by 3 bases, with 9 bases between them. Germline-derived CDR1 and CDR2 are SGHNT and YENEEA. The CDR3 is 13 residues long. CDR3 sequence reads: CASSQGLTDTQYF. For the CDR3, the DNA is TGTGCCAGCAGCCAGGGACTTACAGATACGCAGTATTTT.

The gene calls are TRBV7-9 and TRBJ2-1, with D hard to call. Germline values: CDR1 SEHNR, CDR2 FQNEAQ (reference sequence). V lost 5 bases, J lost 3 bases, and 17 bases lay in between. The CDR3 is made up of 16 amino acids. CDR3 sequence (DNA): TGTGCCAGCAGCGCCCGTATCACGACTCTCTACAATGAGCAGTTCTTC. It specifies CASSARITTLYNEQFF. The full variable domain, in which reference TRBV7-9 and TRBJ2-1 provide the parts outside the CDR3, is DTGVSQNPRHKITKRGQNVTFRCDPISEHNRLYWYRQTLGQGPEFLTYFQNEAQLEKSRLLSDRFSAERPKGSFSTLEIQRTEQGDSAMYLCASSARITTLYNEQFFGPGTRLTVL.

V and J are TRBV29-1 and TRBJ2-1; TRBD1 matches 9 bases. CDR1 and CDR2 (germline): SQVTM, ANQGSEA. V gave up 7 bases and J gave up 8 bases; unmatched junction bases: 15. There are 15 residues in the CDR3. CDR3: CSARGGDRVGHEQFF. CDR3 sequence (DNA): TGCAGCGCGCGGGGTGGGGACAGGGTGGGCCATGAGCAGTTCTTC.

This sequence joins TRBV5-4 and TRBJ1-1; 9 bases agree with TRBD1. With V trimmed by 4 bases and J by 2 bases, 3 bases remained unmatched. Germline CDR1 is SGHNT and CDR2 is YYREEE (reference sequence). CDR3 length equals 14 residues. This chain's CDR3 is CASSQTGGNTEAFF. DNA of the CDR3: TGTGCCAGCAGCCAAACAGGGGGCAACACTGAAGCTTTCTTT.

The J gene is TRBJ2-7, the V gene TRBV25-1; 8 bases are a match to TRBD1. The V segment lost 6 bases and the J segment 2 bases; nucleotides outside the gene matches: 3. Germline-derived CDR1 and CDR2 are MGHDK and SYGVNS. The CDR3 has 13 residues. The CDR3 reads CASRGQATYEQYF. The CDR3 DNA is TGTGCCAGCAGGGGACAGGCCACCTACGAGCAGTACTTC.

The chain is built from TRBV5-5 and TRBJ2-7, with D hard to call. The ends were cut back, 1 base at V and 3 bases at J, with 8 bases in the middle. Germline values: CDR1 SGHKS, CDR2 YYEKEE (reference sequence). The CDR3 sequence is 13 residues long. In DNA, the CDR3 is TGTGCCAGCAGCTTGTTGGCCAACTACGAGCAGTACTTC. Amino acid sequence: CASSLLANYEQYF. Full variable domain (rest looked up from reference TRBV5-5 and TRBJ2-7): DAGVTQSPTHLIKTRGQQVTLRCSPISGHKSVSWYQQVLGQGPQFIFQYYEKEERGRGNFPDRFSARQFPNYSSELNVNALLLGDSALYLCASSLLANYEQYFGPGTRLTVT.

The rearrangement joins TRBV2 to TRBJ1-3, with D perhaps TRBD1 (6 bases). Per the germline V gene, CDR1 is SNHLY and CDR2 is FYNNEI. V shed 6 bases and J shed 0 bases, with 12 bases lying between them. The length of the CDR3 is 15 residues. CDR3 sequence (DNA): TGTGCCAGCAGCCAAGGGGGGGCCTCTGGAAACACCATATATTTT. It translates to CASSQGGASGNTIYF.

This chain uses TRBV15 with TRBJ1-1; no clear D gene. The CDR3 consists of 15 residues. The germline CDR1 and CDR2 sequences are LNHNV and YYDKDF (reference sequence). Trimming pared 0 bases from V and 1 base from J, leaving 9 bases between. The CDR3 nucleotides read TGTGCCACCAGCAGAGATCGGGAGGGGAACACTGAAGCTTTCTTT. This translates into CATSRDREGNTEAFF.

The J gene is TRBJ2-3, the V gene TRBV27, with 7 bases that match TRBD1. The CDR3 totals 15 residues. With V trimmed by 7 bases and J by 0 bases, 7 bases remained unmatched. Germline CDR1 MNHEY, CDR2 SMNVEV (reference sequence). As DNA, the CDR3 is TGTGCCAGCAAAAACCGGGACAGAAGCACAGATACGCAGTATTTT. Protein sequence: CASKNRDRSTDTQYF.

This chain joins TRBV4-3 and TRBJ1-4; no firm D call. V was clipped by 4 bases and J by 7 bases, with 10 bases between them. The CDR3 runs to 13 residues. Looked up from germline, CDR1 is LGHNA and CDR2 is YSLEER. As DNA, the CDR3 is TGCGCCAGCAGCCTCCGGAGAGGTGAAAAACTGTTTTTT. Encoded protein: CASSLRRGEKLFF.

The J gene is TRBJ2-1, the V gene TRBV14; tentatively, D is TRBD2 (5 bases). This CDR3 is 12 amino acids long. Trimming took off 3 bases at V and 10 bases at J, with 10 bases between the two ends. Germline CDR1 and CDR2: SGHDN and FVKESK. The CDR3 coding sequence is TGTGCCAGCAGCCAGGGTCCGGGAGAGCAGTTCTTC. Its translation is CASSQGPGEQFF.

CDR3 loop: CASSHPGLAGRADTQYF. The DNA of the CDR3 is TGTGCCAGCAGCCATCCGGGACTAGCGGGGAGGGCAGATACGCAGTATTTT. The V call is TRBV4-2, the J call TRBJ2-3, with TRBD2 matching over 13 bases. After removal of 3 bases from V and 4 bases from J, the junction contained 7 bases not matched to a gene. This CDR3 is 17 amino acids long. Germline loops: CDR1 LGHNA, CDR2 YNFKEQ.

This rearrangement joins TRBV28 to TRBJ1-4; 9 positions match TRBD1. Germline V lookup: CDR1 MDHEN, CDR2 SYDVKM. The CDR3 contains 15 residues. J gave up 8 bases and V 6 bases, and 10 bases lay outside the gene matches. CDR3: CASRPTGGSREKLFF. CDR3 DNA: TGTGCCAGCAGACCTACAGGGGGCTCTCGGGAAAAACTGTTTTTT.

The CDR3 coding sequence is TGTGCCAGCAGCCCCGGACAGGGCACTGAAGCTTTCTTT. Protein sequence: CASSPGQGTEAFF. J is TRBJ1-1 and V is TRBV7-8; TRBD1 matches 8 bases. This CDR3 is 13 amino acids long. Trimming cost V 5 bases and J 4 bases; bases outside gene matches: 3. CDR1 is SGHVS, CDR2 FQNEAQ, per germline.